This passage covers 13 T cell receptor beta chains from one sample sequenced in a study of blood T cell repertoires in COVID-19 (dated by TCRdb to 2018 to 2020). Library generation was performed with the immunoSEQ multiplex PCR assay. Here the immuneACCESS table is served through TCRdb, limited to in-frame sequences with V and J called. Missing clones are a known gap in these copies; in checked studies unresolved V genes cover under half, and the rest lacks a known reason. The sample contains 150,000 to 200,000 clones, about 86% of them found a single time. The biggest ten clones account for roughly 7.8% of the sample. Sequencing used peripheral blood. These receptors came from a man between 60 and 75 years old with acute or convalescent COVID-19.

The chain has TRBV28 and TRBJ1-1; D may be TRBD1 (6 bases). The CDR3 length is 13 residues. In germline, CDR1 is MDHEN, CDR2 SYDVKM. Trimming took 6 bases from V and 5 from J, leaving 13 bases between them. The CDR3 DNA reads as TGTGCCAGCAGGAAACAGGGTTTTACTGAAGCTTTCTTT. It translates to CASRKQGFTEAFF.

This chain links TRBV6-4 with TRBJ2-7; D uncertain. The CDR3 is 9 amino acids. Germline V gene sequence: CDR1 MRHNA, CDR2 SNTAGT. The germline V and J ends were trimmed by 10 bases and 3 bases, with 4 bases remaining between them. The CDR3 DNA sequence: TGTGCCATCTACTACGAGCAGTACTTC. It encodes CAIYYEQYF.

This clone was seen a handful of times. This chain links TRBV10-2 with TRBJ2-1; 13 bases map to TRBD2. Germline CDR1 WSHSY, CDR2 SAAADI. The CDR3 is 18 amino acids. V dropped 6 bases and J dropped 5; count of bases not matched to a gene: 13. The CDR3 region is CASRSGTSGDYSHNEQFF. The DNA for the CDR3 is TGCGCCAGCAGGAGCGGGACTAGCGGGGATTATTCTCACAATGAGCAGTTCTTC.

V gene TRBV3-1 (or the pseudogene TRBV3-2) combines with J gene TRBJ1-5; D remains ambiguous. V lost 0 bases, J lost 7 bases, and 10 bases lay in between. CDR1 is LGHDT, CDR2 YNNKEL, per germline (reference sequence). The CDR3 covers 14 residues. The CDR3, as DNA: TGTGCCAGCAGCCAAGAGGCGGGGAGGCAGCCCCAGCATTTT. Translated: CASSQEAGRQPQHF.

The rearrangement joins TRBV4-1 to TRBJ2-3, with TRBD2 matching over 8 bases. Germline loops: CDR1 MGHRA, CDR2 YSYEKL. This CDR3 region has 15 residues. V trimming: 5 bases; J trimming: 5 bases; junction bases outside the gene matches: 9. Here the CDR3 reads CASSVREGQGDTQYF. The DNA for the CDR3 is TGCGCCAGCAGCGTCCGGGAGGGCCAGGGAGATACGCAGTATTTT.

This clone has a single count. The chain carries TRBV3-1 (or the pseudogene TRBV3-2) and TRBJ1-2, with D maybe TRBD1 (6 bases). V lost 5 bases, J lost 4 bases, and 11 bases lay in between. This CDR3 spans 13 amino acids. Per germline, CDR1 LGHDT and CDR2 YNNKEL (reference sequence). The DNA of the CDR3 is TGTGCCAGCAGCATGGGGGGGCCCTATGGCTACACCTTC. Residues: CASSMGGPYGYTF.

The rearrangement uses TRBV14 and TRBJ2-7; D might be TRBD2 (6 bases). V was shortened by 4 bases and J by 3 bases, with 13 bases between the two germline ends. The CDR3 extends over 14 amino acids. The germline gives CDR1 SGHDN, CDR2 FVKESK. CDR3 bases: TGTGCCAGCAGCCGGAAACTAGCCGTCTACGAGCAGTACTTC. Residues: CASSRKLAVYEQYF.

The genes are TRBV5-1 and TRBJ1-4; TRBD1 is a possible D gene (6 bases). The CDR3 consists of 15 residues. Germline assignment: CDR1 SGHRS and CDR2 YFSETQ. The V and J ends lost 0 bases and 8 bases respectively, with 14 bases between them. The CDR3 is CASSLGQGPSEKLFF. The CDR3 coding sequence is TGCGCCAGCAGCTTGGGGCAGGGGCCCTCCGAAAAACTGTTTTTT.

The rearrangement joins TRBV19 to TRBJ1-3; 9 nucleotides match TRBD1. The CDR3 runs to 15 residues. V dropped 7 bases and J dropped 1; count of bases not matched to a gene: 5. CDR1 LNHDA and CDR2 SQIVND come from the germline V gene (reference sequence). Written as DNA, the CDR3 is TGTGCCAGTAAGGGACAGGGTGGATCTGGAAACACCATATATTTT. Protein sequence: CASKGQGGSGNTIYF.

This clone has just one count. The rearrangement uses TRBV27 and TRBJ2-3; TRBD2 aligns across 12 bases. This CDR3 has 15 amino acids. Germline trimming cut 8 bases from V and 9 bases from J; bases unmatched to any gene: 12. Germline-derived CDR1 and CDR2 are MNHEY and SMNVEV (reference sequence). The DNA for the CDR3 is TGTGCCAGCTTCCGACTAGCGGGGGCCAGTGGGACGCAGTATTTT. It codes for CASFRLAGASGTQYF.

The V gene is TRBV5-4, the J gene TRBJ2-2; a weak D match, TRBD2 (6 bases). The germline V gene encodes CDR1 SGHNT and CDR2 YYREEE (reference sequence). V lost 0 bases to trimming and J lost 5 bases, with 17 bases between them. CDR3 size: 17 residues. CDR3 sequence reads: CASSLATGGIMTGELFF. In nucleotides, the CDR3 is TGTGCCAGCAGCTTGGCAACGGGCGGGATAATGACCGGGGAGCTGTTTTTT.

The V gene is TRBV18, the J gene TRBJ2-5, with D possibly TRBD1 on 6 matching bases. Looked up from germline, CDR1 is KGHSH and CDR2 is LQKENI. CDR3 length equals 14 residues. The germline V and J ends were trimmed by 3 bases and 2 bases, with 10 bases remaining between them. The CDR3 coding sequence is TGTGCCAGCTCACCGACGGACAGTCAAGAGACCCAGTACTTC. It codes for CASSPTDSQETQYF.

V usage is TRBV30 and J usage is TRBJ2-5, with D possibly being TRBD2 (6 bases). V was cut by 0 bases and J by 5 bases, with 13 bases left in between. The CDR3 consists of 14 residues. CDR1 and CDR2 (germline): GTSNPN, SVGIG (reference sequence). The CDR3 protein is CAWSVGGAAETQYF. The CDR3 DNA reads TGTGCCTGGAGTGTAGGAGGGGCGGCGGAGACCCAGTACTTC. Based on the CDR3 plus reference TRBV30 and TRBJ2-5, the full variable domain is SQTIHQWPATLVQPVGSPLSLECTVEGTSNPNLYWYRQAAGRGLQLLFYSVGIGQISSEVPQNLSASRPQDRQFILSSKKLLLSDSGFYLCAWSVGGAAETQYFGPGTRLLVL.